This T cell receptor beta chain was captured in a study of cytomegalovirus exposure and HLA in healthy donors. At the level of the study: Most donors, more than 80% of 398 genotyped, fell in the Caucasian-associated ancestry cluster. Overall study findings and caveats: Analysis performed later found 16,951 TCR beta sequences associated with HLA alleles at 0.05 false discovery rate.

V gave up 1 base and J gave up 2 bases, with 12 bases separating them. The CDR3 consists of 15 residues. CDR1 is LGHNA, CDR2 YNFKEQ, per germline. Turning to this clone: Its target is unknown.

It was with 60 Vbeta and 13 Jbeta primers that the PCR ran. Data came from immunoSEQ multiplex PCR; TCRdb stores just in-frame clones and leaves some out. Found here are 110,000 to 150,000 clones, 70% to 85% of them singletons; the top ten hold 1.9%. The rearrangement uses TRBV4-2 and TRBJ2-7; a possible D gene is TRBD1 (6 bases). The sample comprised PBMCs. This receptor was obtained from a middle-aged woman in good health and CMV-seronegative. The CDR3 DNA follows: TGTGCCAGCAGCCAAGCGCCGACAGGTCCCTACGAGCAGTACTTC. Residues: CASSQAPTGPYEQYF.